Below are 10 T cell receptor beta chains sequenced from a single sample in a study of T cell repertoires in cytomegalovirus infection. TCRdb reprocessed the reads with MiXCR, giving one entry per CDR3 protein. This sample has roughly 160,000 distinct CDR3 sequences, with less than 25% found just once. Their recognized antigens are unknown. This sample comprised CD8+ T cells from cultured PBMCs, obtained from culture after CMV antigen stimulation. The receptor set was obtained from a human donor in good health (CMV status not recorded). Some clones in this sample may be carry-over from other donors' samples.

This clonotype was found a few times. The rearrangement uses TRBV28 and TRBJ2-7, with unresolved D. The CDR3 is 13 residues long. Germline V gene sequence: CDR1 MDHEN, CDR2 SYDVKM. V lost 5 bases to trimming and J lost 0 bases, with 8 bases between them. In DNA form, the CDR3 reads TGTGCCAGCAGTGTCCGGGCCTCCTACGAGCAGTACTTC. Amino acid sequence: CASSVRASYEQYF.

About this clonotype itself: A much larger clone lies a single base off, so this may be a read error. The gene calls are TRBV6-2 or TRBV6-3 and TRBJ1-6; 9 nucleotides agree with TRBD1. The germline CDR1 and CDR2 sequences are MNHEY and SVGEGT. After removal of 7 bases from V and 5 bases from J, the junction contained 9 bases not matched to a gene. This CDR3 has 16 amino acids. For the CDR3, the DNA is TGTGCCAGCATGGAGGAACGGACAGGGGATAATTCACCCCTCCACTTT. Amino acids: CASMEERTGDNSPLHF.

The gene calls are TRBV20-1 and TRBJ1-2; weak D call: TRBD1 (5 bases). Trimming took 3 bases from V and 6 from J, leaving 14 bases between them. CDR3 length: 13 amino acids. The germline V gene encodes CDR1 DFQATT and CDR2 SNEGSKA (reference sequence). CDR3 region: CSARKETADGYTF. CDR3 bases: TGCAGTGCTAGGAAGGAGACAGCGGATGGCTACACCTTC.

The chain uses TRBV4-3 and TRBJ2-5; no definite D call. From germline, CDR1 is LGHNA and CDR2 YSLEER. V was clipped by 0 bases and J by 4 bases, with 12 bases between them. CDR3 length equals 15 residues. CDR3 sequence reads: CASSQDLAAIETQYF. The CDR3 nucleotides read TGCGCCAGCAGCCAAGATTTGGCAGCGATAGAGACCCAGTACTTC.

This clonotype was counted at least ten times. CDR3 region: CASSPDSYNYGYTF. The CDR3 DNA is TGTGCCAGCAGTCCGGACAGTTATAACTATGGCTACACCTTC. The rearrangement joins TRBV6-2 or TRBV6-3 to TRBJ1-2, with D possibly being TRBD1 (6 bases). V was cut by 5 bases and J by 1 base, with 11 bases left in between. Per the germline V gene, CDR1 is MNHEY and CDR2 is SVGEGT. This CDR3 has 14 residues.

This rearrangement joins TRBV5-1 to TRBJ1-1; no clear D gene. Germline CDR1 is SGHRS and CDR2 is YFSETQ. The CDR3 spans 12 residues. The V gene lost 4 bases and the J gene lost 5 bases, with 9 bases spanning the gap. In DNA form, the CDR3 reads TGCGCCAGCAGCATTGTCGGGACTGAAGCTTTCTTT. It is translated as CASSIVGTEAFF.

This clonotype has only a few counts. The chain is built from TRBV27 and TRBJ2-3; D possibly uses TRBD1 or TRBD2 (6 bases each). The V and J ends lost 5 bases and 5 bases respectively, with 20 bases between them. CDR1 is MNHEY and CDR2 is SMNVEV in the germline V gene (reference sequence). This CDR3 spans 16 amino acids. This chain's CDR3 is CASSPLYSGARDTQYF. CDR3 DNA sequence: TGTGCCAGCAGTCCCCTCTACTCGGGGGCTAGAGATACGCAGTATTTT.

The chain carries TRBV4-1 and TRBJ1-6, with 9 nucleotides matching TRBD1. Germline V lookup: CDR1 MGHRA, CDR2 YSYEKL. Losses at the gene ends were 4 bases for V and 5 bases for J; bases not matched to a gene: 3. There are 15 residues in the CDR3. The CDR3 sequence: CASSLRQGDNSPLHF. The DNA for the CDR3 is TGCGCCAGCAGCCTCCGACAGGGGGATAATTCACCCCTCCACTTT.

The V call is TRBV12-5, the J call TRBJ2-1; possible D gene TRBD1, 6 bases. Germline V gene lookup returns CDR1 LGHNT and CDR2 FRNRAP. This CDR3 is 17 amino acids long. Trimming removed 0 bases from V and 4 bases from J, with 16 bases in between. CDR3 region: CASGLVFSQGKYNEQFF. CDR3 sequence (DNA): TGTGCTAGTGGTTTGGTATTCAGTCAGGGGAAATACAATGAGCAGTTCTTC.

This clonotype was seen at least ten times. The gene calls are TRBV7-9 and TRBJ1-2, with TRBD1 matching 7 bases. The V segment lost 3 bases and the J segment 6 bases; nucleotides outside the gene matches: 7. The CDR3 length is 14 residues. From germline, CDR1 is SEHNR and CDR2 FQNEAQ (reference sequence). This CDR3 reads CASSFENRGDGYTF. The CDR3 DNA reads as TGTGCCAGCAGCTTTGAAAACAGGGGAGATGGCTACACCTTC. Looking up the rest from reference TRBV7-9 and TRBJ1-2 gives the full variable domain: DTGVSQNPRHKITKRGQNVTFRCDPISEHNRLYWYRQTLGQGPEFLTYFQNEAQLEKSRLLSDRFSAERPKGSFSTLEIQRTEQGDSAMYLCASSFENRGDGYTFGSGTRLTVV.